The present TCR beta chain was sequenced within a study of blood T cell repertoires in COVID-19 (dated by TCRdb to about 2020). With regard to the full study: Samples covering the acute and convalescent phases of COVID-19 were provided by collaborators in the United States, Italy and Spain. The dataset comprised deeply sampled blood TCRbeta repertoires from subjects exposed to, actively infected with, or recovered from COVID-19. A freely available public database, intended as a resource for researchers studying the immune response to SARS-CoV-2, is where the repertoires were released. Samples were obtained from the ongoing ImmuneRACE study (first 160 participants) and from over 1,000 subjects provided by 6 global collaborators. HLA class I and class II types, where available, came from metadata supplied by the sample provider rather than from assay-based typing. Nearly every sample came with metadata listing a de-identified subject ID, COVID-19 status, age in years and sex. The prospective study material was composed of cDNA or gDNA derived from T cells, B-cell-depleted T cells, or PBMCs.

TCRbeta CDR3 regions were amplified from genomic DNA by means of the immunoSEQ Assay, a bias-controlled multiplex PCR. The published analysis was carried out like this. Nucleated cell counts per sample were estimated from amplification of reference gene primers within the assay. To quantify the absolute abundance of each unique TCRbeta CDR3 rearrangement, sequence reads were collapsed and filtered. Productive Simpson clonality was computed per sample as the square root of Simpson's diversity index over productive rearrangements. Drawn from immuneACCESS, this table holds only the in-frame rearrangements with V and J called that TCRdb kept. Clones are partly lost; checked studies trace under half to an unresolved V gene and leave the rest unexplained. That table supplies the V and J calls and clone size; D and trimming were determined from the DNA. In all, the sample holds some 100,000 clones, and around 90% of those were seen once. Approximately 4.8% of the sample comes from the top ten.

A distance of 12 bases separates the germline ends of V and J, which lose 3 bases and 0 bases respectively. According to the germline V gene, CDR1 reads LGHNA and CDR2 reads YSLEER. The CDR3 sequence holds 15 residues, the cysteine and phenylalanine included. Only the CDR3 part of the read is kept: 45 bases, read in frame from the first base. Paper-wide results and their limitations: How much clinical and demographic metadata was included differed by source and by participant, and the metadata was provided uncurated.

The collaborating institutions used their own protocols to collect whole blood in K2EDTA tubes. For TCRbeta analysis, collaborator samples were shipped as frozen whole blood, as isolated PBMCs, or as DNA extracted from either sample type. Concerning this clone itself: Its antigen is currently not known. No much larger clone is present one base from it, and per-base qualities are unavailable.

This clonotype was sampled from a woman older than 75 with active COVID-19. The sequenced sample consisted of peripheral blood. The chain was built from TRBV4-3 and TRBJ2-7; the D region possibly corresponds to TRBD2 (6 bases align). CDR3 loop: CASSHRLALSYEQYF. The DNA sequence reads TGCGCCAGCAGCCATAGGCTAGCGCTCTCCTACGAGCAGTACTTC.